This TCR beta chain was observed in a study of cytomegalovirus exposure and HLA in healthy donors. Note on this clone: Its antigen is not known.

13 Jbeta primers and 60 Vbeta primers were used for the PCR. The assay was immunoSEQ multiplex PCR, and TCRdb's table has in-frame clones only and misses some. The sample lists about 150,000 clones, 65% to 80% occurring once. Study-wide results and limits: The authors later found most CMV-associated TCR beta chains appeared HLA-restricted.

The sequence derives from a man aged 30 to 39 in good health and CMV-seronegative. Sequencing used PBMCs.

Here the CDR3 reads CANSGVGANYGYTF. CDR3 DNA: TGTGCCAACTCCGGGGTCGGTGCGAACTATGGCTACACCTTC. The chain combines TRBV6-1 with TRBJ1-2; unclear D gene. The CDR3 is made up of 14 amino acids. Germline V gene sequence: CDR1 MNHNS, CDR2 SASEGT. Trimming took 10 bases from V and 2 from J, leaving 17 bases between them.